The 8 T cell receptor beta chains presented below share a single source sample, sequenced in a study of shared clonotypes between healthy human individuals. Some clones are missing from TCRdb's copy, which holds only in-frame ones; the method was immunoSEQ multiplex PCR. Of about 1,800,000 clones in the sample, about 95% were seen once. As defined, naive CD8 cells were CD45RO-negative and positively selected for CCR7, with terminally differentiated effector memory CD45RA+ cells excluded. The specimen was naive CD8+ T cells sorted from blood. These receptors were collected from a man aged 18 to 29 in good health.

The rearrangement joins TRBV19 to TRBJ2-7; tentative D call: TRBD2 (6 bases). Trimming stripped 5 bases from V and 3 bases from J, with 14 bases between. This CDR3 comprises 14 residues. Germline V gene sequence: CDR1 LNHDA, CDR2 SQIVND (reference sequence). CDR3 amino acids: CASSAGLPDYEQYF. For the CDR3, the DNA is TGTGCCAGTAGTGCGGGACTCCCGGACTACGAGCAGTACTTC.

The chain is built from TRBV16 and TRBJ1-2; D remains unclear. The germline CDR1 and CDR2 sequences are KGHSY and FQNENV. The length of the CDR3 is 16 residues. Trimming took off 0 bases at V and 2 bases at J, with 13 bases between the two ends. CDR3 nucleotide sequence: TGTGCCAGCAGCCAATCGTCGGCAGCTCTCAACTATGGCTACACCTTC. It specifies CASSQSSAALNYGYTF.

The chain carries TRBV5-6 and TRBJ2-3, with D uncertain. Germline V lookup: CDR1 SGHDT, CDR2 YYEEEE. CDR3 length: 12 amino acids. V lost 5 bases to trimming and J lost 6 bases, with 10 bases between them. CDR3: CASSGTGDTQYF. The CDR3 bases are TGTGCCAGCAGTGGAACCGGGGATACGCAGTATTTT.

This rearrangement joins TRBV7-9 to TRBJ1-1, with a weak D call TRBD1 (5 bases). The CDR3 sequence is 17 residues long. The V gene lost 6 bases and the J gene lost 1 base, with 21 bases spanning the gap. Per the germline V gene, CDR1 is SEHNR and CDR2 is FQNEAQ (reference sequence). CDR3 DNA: TGTGCCAGCAGAGTCATGGGGGGGACCAACCCGAACACTGAAGCTTTCTTT. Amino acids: CASRVMGGTNPNTEAFF.

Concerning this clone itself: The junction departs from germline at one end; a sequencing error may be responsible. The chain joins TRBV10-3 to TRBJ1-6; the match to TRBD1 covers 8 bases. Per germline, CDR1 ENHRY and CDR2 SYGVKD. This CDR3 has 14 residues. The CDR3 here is CAIEPQGAPSDTSF. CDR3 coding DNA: TGTGCCATCGAGCCTCAGGGGGCCCCTTCTGATACGTCTTTT.

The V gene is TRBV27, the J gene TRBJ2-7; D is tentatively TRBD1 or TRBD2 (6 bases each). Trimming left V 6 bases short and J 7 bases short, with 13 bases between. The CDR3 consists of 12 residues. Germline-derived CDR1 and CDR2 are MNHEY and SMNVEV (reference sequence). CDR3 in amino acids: CASREQGGEQYF. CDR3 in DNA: TGTGCCAGCAGAGAACAGGGAGGTGAGCAGTACTTC.

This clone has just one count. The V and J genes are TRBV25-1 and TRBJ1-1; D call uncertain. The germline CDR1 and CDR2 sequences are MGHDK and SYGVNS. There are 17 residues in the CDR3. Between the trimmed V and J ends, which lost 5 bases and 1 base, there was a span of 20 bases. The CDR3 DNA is TGTGCCAGCAGTACTCTTTATCTTGAAGATAGGAACACTGAAGCTTTCTTT. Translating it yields CASSTLYLEDRNTEAFF.

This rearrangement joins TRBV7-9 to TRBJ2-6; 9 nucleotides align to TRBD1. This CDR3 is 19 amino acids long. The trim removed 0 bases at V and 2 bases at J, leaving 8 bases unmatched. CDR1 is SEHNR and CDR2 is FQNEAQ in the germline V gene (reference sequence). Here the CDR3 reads CASSLADRGSSAGANVLTF. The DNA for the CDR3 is TGTGCCAGCAGCTTAGCCGACAGGGGGTCGTCCGCTGGGGCCAACGTCCTGACTTTC.